This TCR beta chain was profiled in a study of a mutant IDH1 vaccine in newly diagnosed glioma. Study-level information: Patients got their first vaccination 4-6 weeks after radiotherapy alone, or with temozolomide cycles. Before enrollment, patients got radiotherapy alone, temozolomide alone, or mostly the combination.

Assay: immunoSEQ multiplex PCR; the TCRdb copy retains only in-frame clones and omits some. The sample has 20,000 to 25,000 clones, around 80% seen once. In regard to this clone: Its antigen is not identified.

Study-wide results and caveats: Researchers report vaccine-induced immune responses in about 94% of patients.

Between the trimmed V and J ends, which lost 4 bases and 2 bases, there was a span of 16 bases. This CDR3 is 15 amino acids long. Germline V gene data show CDR1 as SGHDT and CDR2 as YYEEEE. As to time point: week 11, during vaccination. Vaccination comprised doses that each held 300 ug of mutant IDH1 20-mer peptide, plus topical imiquimod. The TCR sequence derives from a man between 35 and 55 years old with glioma. The sample consisted of PBMCs, taken from a glioma patient whose treatment included an IDH1 peptide vaccine. The chain employs TRBV5-6 and TRBJ2-7; a possible D gene is TRBD1 (5 bases). The CDR3 is CASSGTGYQTYEQYF. CDR3 coding DNA: TGTGCCAGCAGCGGAACAGGCTACCAGACCTACGAGCAGTACTTC.